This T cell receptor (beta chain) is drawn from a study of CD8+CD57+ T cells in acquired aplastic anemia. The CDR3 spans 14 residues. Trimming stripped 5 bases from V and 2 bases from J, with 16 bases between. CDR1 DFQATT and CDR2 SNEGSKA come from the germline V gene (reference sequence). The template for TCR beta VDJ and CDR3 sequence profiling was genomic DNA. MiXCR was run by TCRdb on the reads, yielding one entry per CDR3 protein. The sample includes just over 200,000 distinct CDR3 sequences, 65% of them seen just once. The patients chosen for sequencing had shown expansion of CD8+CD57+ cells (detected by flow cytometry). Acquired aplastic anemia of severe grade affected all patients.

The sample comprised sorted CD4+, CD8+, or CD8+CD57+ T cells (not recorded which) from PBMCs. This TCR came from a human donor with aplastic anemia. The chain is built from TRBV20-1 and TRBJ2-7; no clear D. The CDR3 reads CSAGLMDAPYEQYF. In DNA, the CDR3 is TGCAGTGCTGGATTAATGGACGCTCCCTACGAGCAGTACTTC.